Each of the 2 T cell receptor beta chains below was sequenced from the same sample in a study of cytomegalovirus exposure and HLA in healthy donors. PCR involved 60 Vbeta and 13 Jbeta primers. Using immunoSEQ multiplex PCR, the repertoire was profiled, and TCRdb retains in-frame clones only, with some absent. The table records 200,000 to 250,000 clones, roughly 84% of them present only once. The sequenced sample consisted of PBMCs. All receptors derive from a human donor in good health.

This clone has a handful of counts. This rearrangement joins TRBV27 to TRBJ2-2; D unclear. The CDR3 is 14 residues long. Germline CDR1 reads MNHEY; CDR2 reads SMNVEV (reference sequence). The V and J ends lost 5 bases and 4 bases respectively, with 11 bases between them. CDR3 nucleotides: TGTGCCAGCAGTCCACTGATGAGCACCGGGGAGCTGTTTTTT. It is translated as CASSPLMSTGELFF.

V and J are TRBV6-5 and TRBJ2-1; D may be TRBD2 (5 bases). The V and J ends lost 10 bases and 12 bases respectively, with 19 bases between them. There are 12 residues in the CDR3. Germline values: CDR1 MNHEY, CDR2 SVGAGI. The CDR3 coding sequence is TGTGCCACCCACAGTGGACTGACCGGGCAGTTCTTC. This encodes CATHSGLTGQFF.